One sample yielded the 32 T cell receptor beta chains listed below, sequenced in a study of memory CD4+ T cells and cytomegalovirus serostatus. Here immunoSEQ multiplex PCR was the method, and the copy in TCRdb shows in-frame clones only, minus some. The sample includes tens of thousands of clones, 70% to 80% seen only once; the top ten take around 0.72%. The sort gate was single viable CD3+CD4+CD8-CD45RO+ cells for memory CD4+ T cells. The material sequenced was memory CD4+ T cells from blood. The receptor set was obtained from an adult in good health and CMV-seronegative.

The chain employs TRBV6-5 and TRBJ1-1; D possibly corresponds to TRBD1 (6 bases). This CDR3 has 15 amino acids. V was pared by 5 bases and J by 2 bases, with 15 bases between. Germline assignment: CDR1 MNHEY and CDR2 SVGAGI. CDR3: CASSNEGGYNTEAFF. The DNA of the CDR3 is TGTGCCAGCAGTAATGAGGGGGGCTATAACACTGAAGCTTTCTTT.

The chain has TRBV18 and TRBJ2-7; no clear D. The CDR3 has 12 amino acids. The germline V and J ends were trimmed by 3 bases and 3 bases, with 6 bases remaining between them. Germline V gene data show CDR1 as KGHSH and CDR2 as LQKENI. CDR3 bases: TGTGCCAGCTCACCGGGTCGCTACGAGCAGTACTTC. Its protein is CASSPGRYEQYF.

V gene TRBV6-5 combines with J gene TRBJ1-5; no reliable D call. The CDR3 contains 11 residues. Germline CDR1 and CDR2: MNHEY and SVGAGI. V was clipped by 10 bases and J by 1 base, with 5 bases between them. CDR3 loop: CAIGSNQPQHF. As DNA, the CDR3 is TGTGCCATAGGCAGCAATCAGCCCCAGCATTTT.

A remark on this clone: Other DNA sequences of this sample code for an identical CDR3. This sequence joins TRBV11-2 and TRBJ2-7, with TRBD1 matching over 7 bases. CDR3 size: 15 residues. CDR1 SGHAT and CDR2 FQNNGV come from the germline V gene. J gave up 7 bases and V 5 bases, and 14 bases lay outside the gene matches. CDR3 region: CASSRLQGSRGEQYF. Written as DNA, the CDR3 is TGTGCCAGCAGCCGATTACAGGGGTCGCGAGGTGAGCAGTACTTC.

This clone has just one count. The J gene is TRBJ2-7, the V gene TRBV4-1, with unresolved D. Germline CDR1 is MGHRA and CDR2 is YSYEKL. The CDR3 is 14 residues long. Deletions cut 0 bases from V and 0 bases from J, with 6 bases between. Here the CDR3 DNA reads TGCGCCAGCAGCCAAGACCCGACCTCCTACGAGCAGTACTTC. It is translated as CASSQDPTSYEQYF.

The chain links TRBV11-2 to TRBJ1-2, with D possibly being TRBD1 (5 bases). CDR1 is SGHAT and CDR2 is FQNNGV in the germline V gene. This CDR3 is built from 14 residues. V was pared by 1 base and J by 7 bases, with 13 bases between. CDR3 nucleotide sequence: TGTGCCAGCAGCTTAGTCGGGGGGTTGGGTGGCTACACCTTC. Residues: CASSLVGGLGGYTF.

The V gene is TRBV7-8, the J gene TRBJ1-3; TRBD1 is a possible D gene (5 bases). Germline-derived CDR1 and CDR2 are SGHVS and FQNEAQ. Trimming removed 5 bases from V and 0 bases from J, with 11 bases in between. The CDR3 is 15 residues long. CDR3 region: CASSVDSRSGNTIYF. The CDR3 DNA follows: TGTGCCAGCAGCGTCGACAGCCGCTCTGGAAACACCATATATTTT. Filled out from reference TRBV7-8 and TRBJ1-3, the complete variable domain reads GAGVSQSPRYKVAKRGQDVALRCDPISGHVSLFWYQQALGQGPEFLTYFQNEAQLDKSGLPSDRFFAERPEGSVSTLKIQRTQQEDSAVYLCASSVDSRSGNTIYFGEGSWLTVV.

The chain recombines TRBV5-8 with TRBJ1-1, with a possible D match to TRBD1 (6 bases). Per the germline V gene, CDR1 is SGHTS and CDR2 is YDEGEE. The CDR3 loop spans 14 amino acids. V was cut by 4 bases and J by 8 bases, with 18 bases left in between. CDR3 in DNA: TGTGCCAGCAGCCGGGTCGGACCAGGGGACGAAGCTTTCTTT. Its translation is CASSRVGPGDEAFF. Full variable domain (outside the CDR3, taken from reference TRBV5-8 and TRBJ1-1): EAGVTQSPTHLIKTRGQQATLRCSPISGHTSVYWYQQALGLGLQFLLWYDEGEERNRGNFPPRFSGRQFPNYSSELNVNALELEDSALYLCASSRVGPGDEAFFGQGTRLTVV.

The rearrangement uses TRBV6-5 and TRBJ1-4, with a weak D call TRBD1 (5 bases). The V end lost 5 bases, the J end lost 5 bases, and 15 bases lay between the germline ends. CDR1 MNHEY and CDR2 SVGAGI come from the germline V gene. This CDR3 is 15 amino acids long. CDR3 region: CASSRSRVQNEKLFF. DNA of the CDR3: TGTGCCAGCAGTCGATCCAGGGTCCAAAATGAAAAACTGTTTTTT.

The gene calls are TRBV28 and TRBJ1-1; possibly TRBD1 for D (6 bases). Trimming removed 5 bases from V and 3 bases from J, with 13 bases in between. The CDR3 is 14 amino acids. Germline loops: CDR1 MDHEN, CDR2 SYDVKM. CDR3 residues: CASSNGGADTEAFF. CDR3 coding DNA: TGTGCCAGCAGTAATGGGGGGGCCGACACTGAAGCTTTCTTT.

This rearrangement joins TRBV7-3 to TRBJ2-5; D is ambiguous. The length of the CDR3 is 12 residues. Trimming left V 5 bases short and J 5 bases short, with 9 bases between. Germline lookup yields CDR1 SGHTA and CDR2 FQGTGA. CDR3 loop: CASSLPSETQYF. CDR3 bases: TGTGCCAGCAGCCTACCATCGGAGACCCAGTACTTC.

The V call is TRBV7-9, the J call TRBJ1-2, with 9 nucleotides matching TRBD1. Per germline, CDR1 SEHNR and CDR2 FQNEAQ (reference sequence). The CDR3 is made up of 13 amino acids. Unmatched junction bases numbered 3, after V lost 3 bases and J lost 7 bases. The CDR3 protein is CASSFDRGGGYTF. The CDR3 coding sequence is TGTGCCAGCAGCTTCGACAGGGGGGGTGGCTACACCTTC.

The V call is TRBV30, the J call TRBJ1-1; D unclear. This CDR3 has 10 amino acids. Germline CDR1 is GTSNPN and CDR2 is SVGIG (reference sequence). For the CDR3, the DNA is TGTGCTTTCTTTCAGTTTGAAGCTTTCTTT. Its translation is CAFFQFEAFF.

The chain carries TRBV25-1 and TRBJ1-1; 7 bases are a match to TRBD1. Germline CDR1 MGHDK, CDR2 SYGVNS. Trimming cost V 6 bases and J 9 bases; bases outside gene matches: 4. The CDR3 is 11 residues long. The CDR3, as DNA: TGTGCCAGCAGCAGGGGGTTTCAAGCTTTCTTT. Its protein is CASSRGFQAFF.

This chain uses TRBV19 with TRBJ2-1; D remains ambiguous. Per the germline V gene, CDR1 is LNHDA and CDR2 is SQIVND (reference sequence). The V end was cut by 6 bases, the J end by 7 bases, with 7 bases between. The CDR3 sequence is 11 residues long. The CDR3 spells CASRLRNEQFF. In DNA form, the CDR3 reads TGTGCCAGTAGGCTAAGAAATGAGCAGTTCTTC. Full variable domain (remainder filled in from reference TRBV19 and TRBJ2-1): DGGITQSPKYLFRKEGQNVTLSCEQNLNHDAMYWYRQDPGQGLRLIYYSQIVNDFQKGDIAEGYSVSREKKESFPLTVTSAQKNPTAFYLCASRLRNEQFFGPGTRLTVL.

The J gene is TRBJ2-7, the V gene TRBV18; the D call may be TRBD1 or TRBD2 (5 bases each). The V gene lost 7 bases and the J gene lost 3 bases, with 13 bases spanning the gap. Germline V gives CDR1 KGHSH, CDR2 LQKENI. The CDR3 covers 13 residues. The CDR3, as DNA: TGTGCCAGCTTGGACCGGGACGGCTACGAGCAGTACTTC. Protein sequence: CASLDRDGYEQYF. Variable domain in full (rest from reference TRBV18 and TRBJ2-7): NAGVMQNPRHLVRRRGQEARLRCSPMKGHSHVYWYRQLPEEGLKFMVYLQKENIIDESGMPKERFSAEFPKEGPSILRIQQVVRGDSAAYFCASLDRDGYEQYFGPGTRLTVT.

This rearrangement joins TRBV5-1 to TRBJ1-6, with 9 bases fitting TRBD1. V shed 0 bases, J shed 10 bases, and the junction held 14 bases outside the gene matches. This CDR3 is built from 18 residues. Germline V lookup: CDR1 SGHRS, CDR2 YFSETQ. Written as DNA, the CDR3 is TGCGCCAGCAGCTTGGTCCTTTACCGGGACAGGGATGGCTCACCCCTCCACTTT. This gives the protein CASSLVLYRDRDGSPLHF.

The chain links TRBV6-6 to TRBJ2-2, with unresolved D. Germline CDR1 is MNHNY and CDR2 is SVGAGI (reference sequence). The CDR3 sequence is 15 residues long. Trimming cost V 2 bases and J 1 base, with 8 bases left between them. In DNA, the CDR3 is TGTGCCAGCAGTTACGCTACGGAGAACACCGGGGAGCTGTTTTTT. This gives the protein CASSYATENTGELFF.

The chain is built from TRBV19 and TRBJ2-7; D not resolved. Germline values: CDR1 LNHDA, CDR2 SQIVND (reference sequence). The CDR3 runs 12 residues. Between the trimmed V and J ends, which lost 7 bases and 4 bases, there was a span of 11 bases. The CDR3 region has the DNA TGTGCCAGTAAGGGCCGAAGTTACGAGCAGTACTTC. Its protein product is CASKGRSYEQYF.

The chain recombines TRBV9 with TRBJ2-3, with TRBD1 matching over 7 bases. This CDR3 contains 14 residues. Germline-derived CDR1 and CDR2 are SGDLS and YYNGEE. V shed 1 base, J shed 3 bases, and the junction held 2 bases outside the gene matches. The CDR3 DNA is TGTGCCAGCAGCGTAAGGGGGCGGACAGATACGCAGTATTTT. This codes for CASSVRGRTDTQYF. Supplemented by reference TRBV9 and TRBJ2-3, the full variable domain reads DSGVTQTPKHLITATGQRVTLRCSPRSGDLSVYWYQQSLDQGLQFLIQYYNGEERAKGNILERFSAQQFPDLHSELNLSSLELGDSALYFCASSVRGRTDTQYFGPGTRLTVL.

This clone was found once. One junction end does not reproduce the germline sequence, and a read error may be involved. The chain uses TRBV6-6 and TRBJ1-1, with TRBD1 as a possible D gene (6 bases). The germline CDR1 and CDR2 sequences are MNHNY and SVGAGI (reference sequence). The CDR3 runs to 14 residues. For the CDR3, the DNA is TGTGTCAGCAGCACCAGGGGAGATGGCACTGAAGCTTTCTTT. As protein: CVSSTRGDGTEAFF.

The CDR3 region is CASSRGSGLGGSGELFF. CDR3 DNA sequence: TGTGCCAGCAGCCGGGGGTCCGGACTAGGAGGTTCCGGGGAGCTGTTTTTT. The J gene is TRBJ2-2, the V gene TRBV5-4; 7 nucleotides line up with TRBD2. V gave up 4 bases and J gave up 6 bases; unmatched junction bases: 15. CDR1 SGHNT and CDR2 YYREEE come from the germline V gene (reference sequence). The CDR3 has 17 residues. The full variable domain, its missing parts supplied by reference TRBV5-4 and TRBJ2-2, is ETGVTQSPTHLIKTRGQQVTLRCSSQSGHNTVSWYQQALGQGPQFIFQYYREEENGRGNFPPRFSGLQFPNYSSELNVNALELDDSALYLCASSRGSGLGGSGELFFGEGSRLTVL.

The rearrangement uses TRBV30 and TRBJ2-3; D is undetermined. In germline, CDR1 is GTSNPN, CDR2 SVGIG (reference sequence). Trimming removed 8 bases from V and 3 bases from J, with 21 bases in between. CDR3 length: 15 residues. DNA for the CDR3: TGTGCCGGCTTTCGGACCCCGGCTGGGACAGATACGCAGTATTTT. The encoded protein is CAGFRTPAGTDTQYF.

V usage is TRBV7-3 and J usage is TRBJ2-1; no clear D gene. Germline V gene data show CDR1 as SGHTA and CDR2 as FQGTGA. V was shortened by 6 bases and J by 0 bases, with 6 bases between the two germline ends. The CDR3 length is 13 residues. CDR3 sequence reads: CASSDTSYNEQFF. The CDR3, as DNA: TGTGCCAGCAGTGACACCTCCTACAATGAGCAGTTCTTC.

The chain combines TRBV6-1 with TRBJ2-1, with D perhaps being TRBD1 or TRBD2 (5 bases each). With 2 bases removed from V and 1 base from J, the gap between germline ends came to 12 bases. Per the germline V gene, CDR1 is MNHNS and CDR2 is SASEGT. The CDR3 is made up of 16 amino acids. CDR3 region: CASSEPGRSSYNEQFF. CDR3 bases: TGTGCCAGCAGTGAACCAGGGAGAAGTTCCTACAATGAGCAGTTCTTC.

The V call is TRBV9, the J call TRBJ1-1, with no clear D. CDR3 length: 15 amino acids. V lost 0 bases and J 3 bases, leaving 12 bases between the germline ends. The germline V gene has CDR1 SGDLS and CDR2 YYNGEE. The CDR3 DNA reads as TGTGCCAGCAGCGTAGAAGGCCGTACGCACACTGAAGCTTTCTTT. Protein product: CASSVEGRTHTEAFF.

The chain carries TRBV5-1 and TRBJ2-5; TRBD2 matches 8 bases. Losses at the gene ends were 4 bases for V and 4 bases for J; bases not matched to a gene: 9. CDR3 length equals 15 residues. Germline V CDR1 and CDR2: SGHRS, YFSETQ. The CDR3 nucleotides are TGCGCCAGCAGCATAACCGGGACTAGAATAGAGACCCAGTACTTC. Its translation is CASSITGTRIETQYF.

In its sample, this clone was seen a few times. The gene calls are TRBV30 and TRBJ1-1; no firm D call. The CDR3 is made up of 14 amino acids. Trimming left V 0 bases short and J 5 bases short, with 13 bases between. Germline V gene lookup returns CDR1 GTSNPN and CDR2 SVGIG (reference sequence). CDR3: CAWSVGWGGTEAFF. For the CDR3, the DNA is TGTGCCTGGAGTGTAGGGTGGGGAGGAACTGAAGCTTTCTTT.

This clone turned up a few times. The chain is built from TRBV4-1 and TRBJ1-1; D is unresolved. Germline V CDR1 and CDR2: MGHRA, YSYEKL. Trimming removed 0 bases at V and 1 base at J, with 6 bases between. This CDR3 contains 14 residues. The CDR3, as DNA: TGCGCCAGCAGCCAAGATTGGGAGAACACTGAAGCTTTCTTT. Translating it yields CASSQDWENTEAFF.

This sequence joins TRBV11-2 and TRBJ2-3; 9 bases are a match to TRBD2. The CDR3 covers 19 residues. J was trimmed by 9 bases and V by 3 bases; bases with no gene match: 22. CDR1 is SGHAT and CDR2 is FQNNGV in the germline V gene. CDR3 coding DNA: TGTGCCAGCAGCTTCAGGTTCGGGCTTAGCGGGGGAGCGCCGGGGACGCAGTATTTT. This translates into CASSFRFGLSGGAPGTQYF.

The chain recombines TRBV30 with TRBJ1-2, with a possible D match to TRBD1 (6 bases). Deletions cut 0 bases from V and 10 bases from J, with 21 bases between. Germline V gene lookup returns CDR1 GTSNPN and CDR2 SVGIG (reference sequence). There are 15 residues in the CDR3. In DNA form, the CDR3 reads TGTGCCTGGAGTGTACAGTCGAGCCGTACAGGGTACTACACCTTC. It is translated as CAWSVQSSRTGYYTF.

The chain recombines TRBV19 with TRBJ1-5; tentative D call: TRBD1 (6 bases). The CDR3 loop spans 13 amino acids. CDR1 is LNHDA and CDR2 is SQIVND in the germline V gene (reference sequence). Trimming removed 5 bases at V and 7 bases at J, with 12 bases between. CDR3 nucleotides: TGTGCCAGTAGTCTCCTTGGGGGCCAGCCCCAGCATTTT. Translation: CASSLLGGQPQHF.